This record covers a single TCR beta chain. What it binds is not known. Unique molecular identifiers were incorporated when the TCRbeta library was constructed. MiXCR, run by TCRdb on the PCR reads, gives a single entry per CDR3 protein. The sample holds about 470,000 distinct CDR3 sequences, approximately 41% seen once. This entry comes from a study of T-cell reconstitution after alpha-beta-depleted transplantation in children. The study's findings and limits: T-cell numbers and diversity, one year after transplant, stemmed largely from T cells that were newly produced. Roughly two months post-transplant, alpha-beta T cells reportedly originated from several hundred graft clones that had expanded. Surviving recipient T cells and thymic progenitors accounted for the high day-60 TCRbeta diversity observed in some patients.

After removal of 5 bases from V and 8 bases from J, the junction contained 14 bases not matched to a gene. The CDR3 loop spans 15 amino acids. CDR1 is SGHTA and CDR2 is FQGNSA in the germline V gene. This TCR was sampled from a girl aged 2 to 9 with aplastic anemia, due to receive a stem cell transplant. The rearrangement links TRBV7-2 to TRBJ1-2; 7 bases align to TRBD1. The material was PBMCs, obtained before TCRalphabeta/CD19-depleted stem cell transplant. Here the CDR3 reads CASSPPPGQVEGYTF. CDR3 in DNA: TGTGCCAGCAGCCCCCCCCCAGGACAGGTGGAGGGCTACACCTTC.